This T cell receptor beta chain was found in a study of identical twins. Each CDR3 protein is one row after TCRdb ran MiXCR on the 5' RACE reads. The sample has about 530,000 distinct CDR3 sequences; about a fifth are singletons. A word on this clonotype: The target antigen is unknown.

General study results and limits: Invariant populations such as MAIT and iNKT cells could partly muddle zero-insertion analyses.

A further study also used this sample, focusing on yellow fever vaccine responses in identical twins.

Sample: CD4+ T cells sorted from blood. This sequence was found in a woman under 30 in good health.

CDR3 region: CASSFTGGRPSTDTQYF. The CDR3 bases are TGTGCCAGCAGTTTTACAGGGGGAAGGCCCAGCACAGATACGCAGTATTTT. The chain links TRBV12-3 or TRBV12-4 to TRBJ2-3; 8 bases match TRBD1. V gave up 3 bases and J gave up 0 bases; unmatched junction bases: 8. This CDR3 region has 17 residues.